A single sample gave rise to the 30 T cell receptor beta chains below, sequenced in a study of early stage breast cancer tumors. Clones were read by immunoSEQ multiplex PCR, and TCRdb kept only the in-frame ones, dropping some. The sample lists 25,000 to 30,000 clones, 80% occurring once. Sequenced: blood. These receptors all come from a person between 60 and 69 years old with breast cancer.

This chain joins TRBV19 and TRBJ1-4; 8 bases fit TRBD1. CDR3 length: 17 residues. The ends lost 3 bases at V and 0 bases at J; junction bases unmatched: 6. The germline CDR1 and CDR2 sequences are LNHDA and SQIVND (reference sequence). CDR3 nucleotide sequence: TGTGCCAGTAGTATGGGAGGACAGGGTGCAACTAATGAAAAACTGTTTTTT. Translating gives CASSMGGQGATNEKLFF. The full variable domain, rest sourced from reference TRBV19 and TRBJ1-4, is DGGITQSPKYLFRKEGQNVTLSCEQNLNHDAMYWYRQDPGQGLRLIYYSQIVNDFQKGDIAEGYSVSREKKESFPLTVTSAQKNPTAFYLCASSMGGQGATNEKLFFGSGTQLSVL.

The rearrangement joins TRBV7-8 to TRBJ1-5, with 9 bases lining up with TRBD1. In germline, CDR1 is SGHVS, CDR2 FQNEAQ. J lost 2 bases, V lost 1 base, and 0 bases had no gene match. This CDR3 contains 15 residues. CDR3 bases: TGTGCCAGCAGCTTAGGGGACAGGGGCAATCAGCCCCAGCATTTT. Encoded protein: CASSLGDRGNQPQHF. The full variable domain, rest sourced from reference TRBV7-8 and TRBJ1-5, is GAGVSQSPRYKVAKRGQDVALRCDPISGHVSLFWYQQALGQGPEFLTYFQNEAQLDKSGLPSDRFFAERPEGSVSTLKIQRTQQEDSAVYLCASSLGDRGNQPQHFGDGTRLSIL.

Only a few counts were recorded for this clone. The rearrangement links TRBV7-2 to TRBJ1-1; D perhaps matches TRBD1 (5 bases). The germline CDR1 and CDR2 sequences are SGHTA and FQGNSA. Trimming cost V 4 bases and J 2 bases, with 8 bases left between them. The CDR3 runs 13 residues. The CDR3 is CASSSQGNTEAFF. In nucleotides, the CDR3 is TGTGCCAGCAGCTCCCAGGGAAACACTGAAGCTTTCTTT.

DNA for the CDR3: TGTGCCAGCAGCTTACTACTCTTAGCGGGAGGGACCACAGATACGCAGTATTTT. This codes for CASSLLLLAGGTTDTQYF. The chain is built from TRBV7-2 and TRBJ2-3; TRBD2 agrees at 11 bases. Germline CDR1 is SGHTA and CDR2 is FQGNSA. The CDR3 runs to 18 residues. V dropped 2 bases and J dropped 2; count of bases not matched to a gene: 9.

This chain joins TRBV7-9 and TRBJ2-6; perhaps TRBD1 as D (5 bases). Germline loops: CDR1 SEHNR, CDR2 FQNEAQ (reference sequence). The CDR3 contains 16 residues. The V gene lost 5 bases and the J gene lost 0 bases, with 11 bases spanning the gap. The CDR3 DNA follows: TGTGCCAGCAGCATAGTAGGGGACTCTGGGGCCAACGTCCTGACTTTC. Amino acid sequence: CASSIVGDSGANVLTF.

This chain links TRBV11-3 with TRBJ2-7; possibly TRBD1 for D (6 bases). Germline V gene lookup returns CDR1 SGHNT and CDR2 YENEEA. Trimming pared 1 base from V and 5 bases from J, leaving 12 bases between. There are 14 residues in the CDR3. CDR3 nucleotides: TGTGCCAGCAGCTTAGGCCAGGGGATCCACGAGCAGTACTTC. Its translation: CASSLGQGIHEQYF.

DNA for the CDR3: TGTGCCAGCAGTGGACAGGGGGACTACGAGCAGTACTTC. It codes for CASSGQGDYEQYF. This sequence joins TRBV5-6 and TRBJ2-7; 10 nucleotides align to TRBD1. V shed 5 bases and J 3 bases; nucleotides not matched to a gene: 2. CDR1 SGHDT and CDR2 YYEEEE come from the germline V gene. The CDR3 is made up of 13 amino acids. Drawing the rest from reference TRBV5-6 and TRBJ2-7, the complete variable domain is DAGVTQSPTHLIKTRGQQVTLRCSPKSGHDTVSWYQQALGQGPQFIFQYYEEEERQRGNFPDRFSGHQFPNYSSELNVNALLLGDSALYLCASSGQGDYEQYFGPGTRLTVT.

The chain uses TRBV6-8 and TRBJ1-4; 11 positions match TRBD1. J was trimmed by 7 bases and V by 6 bases; bases with no gene match: 10. CDR3 length: 16 amino acids. Germline V gene sequence: CDR1 MNHGY, CDR2 SAAAGT. The CDR3 DNA is TGTGCCAGCAGCCGAACGGGACAGGGGGGGATTGAAAAACTGTTTTTT. It yields the protein CASSRTGQGGIEKLFF.

A single count supports this clone. The chain carries TRBV28 and TRBJ1-5; D not resolved. V was clipped by 6 bases and J by 4 bases, with 13 bases between them. This CDR3 region has 14 residues. Germline V gene data show CDR1 as MDHEN and CDR2 as SYDVKM. In DNA form, the CDR3 reads TGTGCCAGCAGGGCCGAAGATCATAATCAGCCCCAGCATTTT. The encoded protein is CASRAEDHNQPQHF.

This sequence joins TRBV18 and TRBJ2-7, with TRBD1 identical over 7 bases. The trim removed 1 base at V and 5 bases at J, leaving 2 bases unmatched. The CDR3 loop spans 13 amino acids. Per the germline V gene, CDR1 is KGHSH and CDR2 is LQKENI. The CDR3 region is CASSPRQGDEQYF. The CDR3 DNA is TGTGCCAGCTCACCACGGCAGGGGGACGAGCAGTACTTC.

The V gene is TRBV18, the J gene TRBJ1-2; TRBD1 agrees at 9 bases. CDR3 length: 19 amino acids. V gave up 2 bases and J gave up 2 bases; unmatched junction bases: 15. CDR1 and CDR2 (germline): KGHSH, LQKENI. The chain's CDR3 is CASSPLRGTGKLLNYGYTF. The CDR3 coding sequence is TGTGCCAGCTCACCATTAAGGGGGACAGGGAAACTATTGAACTATGGCTACACCTTC.

The chain is built from TRBV18 and TRBJ2-7, with 10 positions matching TRBD1. The CDR3 length is 15 residues. Germline values: CDR1 KGHSH, CDR2 LQKENI. The V and J ends lost 6 bases and 5 bases, in that order; junction bases with no gene match: 10. The CDR3 nucleotides read TGTGCCAGCTCTCCCCGGACAGGGGGAGGAAACGAGCAGTACTTC. Protein sequence: CASSPRTGGGNEQYF.

The rearrangement links TRBV9 to TRBJ1-1; D is possibly TRBD1 (5 bases). Trimming cost V 0 bases and J 0 bases, with 12 bases left between them. The CDR3 loop spans 16 amino acids. Germline CDR1 is SGDLS and CDR2 is YYNGEE. The CDR3, as DNA: TGTGCCAGCAGCGTAGGGGCAGGGCCCATGAACACTGAAGCTTTCTTT. Translation: CASSVGAGPMNTEAFF.

The V call is TRBV28, the J call TRBJ2-7, with 7 bases fitting TRBD2. Germline V gives CDR1 MDHEN, CDR2 SYDVKM. CDR3 size: 18 residues. Losses at the gene ends were 5 bases for V and 3 bases for J; bases not matched to a gene: 19. DNA for the CDR3: TGTGCCAGCAGTGTTGCCCTTTCGACTAGCCATTCTATCTACGAGCAGTACTTC. It translates to CASSVALSTSHSIYEQYF.

The chain is built from TRBV14 and TRBJ2-5, with 11 bases that match TRBD1. V lost 4 bases and J lost 0; bases outside the gene matches: 1. This CDR3 comprises 15 residues. CDR1 is SGHDN, CDR2 FVKESK, per germline. CDR3 amino acids: CASSRTGGYQETQYF. In DNA, the CDR3 is TGTGCCAGCAGCCGGACAGGGGGCTACCAAGAGACCCAGTACTTC.

The CDR3 protein is CASSQDLPSGLLQETQYF. Here the CDR3 DNA reads TGCGCCAGCAGCCAAGACCTTCCTAGCGGGCTACTCCAAGAGACCCAGTACTTC. The chain employs TRBV4-3 and TRBJ2-5; 8 bases line up with TRBD2. The CDR3 runs to 18 residues. CDR1 LGHNA and CDR2 YSLEER come from the germline V gene. V trimming: 0 bases; J trimming: 1 base; junction bases outside the gene matches: 10.

The rearrangement uses TRBV4-2 and TRBJ2-7, with 7 bases fitting TRBD2. The germline gives CDR1 LGHNA, CDR2 YNFKEQ. V dropped 3 bases and J dropped 2; count of bases not matched to a gene: 7. This CDR3 spans 15 amino acids. The CDR3 protein is CASSHIGGEPYEQYF. In DNA, the CDR3 is TGTGCCAGCAGCCACATTGGGGGGGAACCCTACGAGCAGTACTTC.

Worth noting for this clone: The same CDR3 can be traced to other DNA sequences in this sample. The V call is TRBV6-4, the J call TRBJ2-5; D possibly corresponds to TRBD2 (6 bases). Trimming took 5 bases from V and 5 from J, leaving 15 bases between them. Germline V gene sequence: CDR1 MRHNA, CDR2 SNTAGT. The CDR3 extends over 14 amino acids. The CDR3 DNA follows: TGTGCCAGCAGTCCTCTAGCCGGAGGGGAGACCCAGTACTTC. Its translation is CASSPLAGGETQYF.

J is TRBJ2-1 and V is TRBV27, with D maybe TRBD2 (6 bases). There are 14 residues in the CDR3. Trimming took off 5 bases at V and 4 bases at J, with 12 bases between the two ends. Germline V gives CDR1 MNHEY, CDR2 SMNVEV (reference sequence). CDR3 coding DNA: TGTGCCAGCAGTCTCCGGACTAATTACAATGAGCAGTTCTTC. It translates to CASSLRTNYNEQFF.

By share, this clone counts as large. The rearrangement uses TRBV2 and TRBJ2-7; 11 nucleotides line up with TRBD2. With 6 bases clipped from V and 5 bases from J, the junction kept 9 bases outside the gene matches. The V gene's germline CDR1 is SNHLY and CDR2 FYNNEI. The CDR3 runs to 15 residues. The CDR3 sequence: CASRGTSGSFDEQYF. The CDR3 DNA reads as TGTGCCAGCAGAGGCACTAGCGGGAGCTTTGACGAGCAGTACTTC.

CDR3 coding DNA: TGTGCCAGCAGCTTGTTGGGGCAACTAGAAGCTTTCTTT. Translating it yields CASSLLGQLEAFF. The chain couples TRBV5-6 to TRBJ1-1, with D possibly being TRBD1 (5 bases). CDR1 is SGHDT, CDR2 YYEEEE, per germline. The CDR3 covers 13 residues. The germline V and J ends were trimmed by 1 base and 8 bases, with 12 bases remaining between them.

This clone was observed once. V gene TRBV5-1 combines with J gene TRBJ2-7; the match to TRBD1 covers 7 bases. This CDR3 comprises 16 residues. Germline-derived CDR1 and CDR2 are SGHRS and YFSETQ. With V trimmed by 2 bases and J by 2 bases, 10 bases remained unmatched. The CDR3 here is CASSFGTANRPYEQYF. The CDR3 region has the DNA TGCGCCAGCAGCTTCGGGACAGCTAACCGACCCTACGAGCAGTACTTC.

The chain uses TRBV18 and TRBJ1-1, with D unresolved. The CDR3 covers 13 residues. From germline, CDR1 is KGHSH and CDR2 LQKENI. Trimming took off 3 bases at V and 1 base at J, with 6 bases between the two ends. The CDR3 here is CASSPRGNTEAFF. In DNA form, the CDR3 reads TGTGCCAGCTCACCTCGGGGGAACACTGAAGCTTTCTTT.

This chain joins TRBV19 and TRBJ2-7; 8 bases are a match to TRBD1. Germline lookup yields CDR1 LNHDA and CDR2 SQIVND (reference sequence). There are 14 residues in the CDR3. The J segment lost 2 bases and the V segment lost 4 bases, leaving 4 bases of the junction unmatched. The CDR3 sequence is CASSNTGGTYEQYF. In nucleotides, the CDR3 is TGTGCCAGTAGTAATACAGGGGGGACCTACGAGCAGTACTTC.

The rearrangement joins TRBV7-2 to TRBJ2-3, with D possibly TRBD1 on 6 matching bases. Germline assignment: CDR1 SGHTA and CDR2 FQGNSA. V lost 2 bases to trimming and J lost 4 bases, with 7 bases between them. This CDR3 contains 13 residues. CDR3 nucleotides: TGTGCCAGCAGCTTAAACAGGGCAGATACGCAGTATTTT. Protein sequence: CASSLNRADTQYF.

The CDR3 is CASSLESRGQYF. CDR3 nucleotides: TGTGCCAGCAGCTTAGAATCAAGAGGGCAGTACTTC. The chain couples TRBV11-2 to TRBJ2-7; D is unresolved. The CDR3 runs 12 residues. Trimming cost V 0 bases and J 9 bases, with 9 bases left between them. Germline CDR1 reads SGHAT; CDR2 reads FQNNGV.

This chain connects TRBV6-5 to TRBJ2-1, with D possibly being TRBD2 (6 bases). The germline V and J ends were trimmed by 0 bases and 2 bases, with 8 bases remaining between them. CDR3 length equals 15 residues. Germline V gene lookup returns CDR1 MNHEY and CDR2 SVGAGI. This CDR3 reads CASSYSSGPYNEQFF. In DNA, the CDR3 is TGTGCCAGCAGTTACTCTAGCGGTCCCTACAATGAGCAGTTCTTC.

The chain carries TRBV7-8 and TRBJ2-3, with a possible D match to TRBD2 (6 bases). Germline lookup yields CDR1 SGHVS and CDR2 FQNEAQ. This CDR3 region has 16 residues. V was cut by 2 bases and J by 0 bases, with 12 bases left in between. CDR3 coding DNA: TGTGCCAGCAGCTTATGGAGGGAGCCTAGCACAGATACGCAGTATTTT. Its protein product is CASSLWREPSTDTQYF.

V usage is TRBV18 and J usage is TRBJ1-3, with a weak D call TRBD1 (5 bases). Trimming shortened V by 0 bases and J by 7 bases, and 10 bases separated the two germline ends. The germline CDR1 and CDR2 sequences are KGHSH and LQKENI. The CDR3 extends over 14 amino acids. This chain's CDR3 is CASSPPISGNTIYF. The CDR3 DNA reads as TGTGCCAGCTCACCACCAATTTCAGGGAACACCATATATTTT.

The chain has TRBV2 and TRBJ1-2, with D tentatively TRBD1 (5 bases). V was clipped by 4 bases and J by 4 bases, with 10 bases between them. Germline assignment: CDR1 SNHLY and CDR2 FYNNEI. This CDR3 is built from 13 residues. The CDR3 coding sequence is TGTGCCAGCAGTGCGGGCAGGGCCTATGGCTACACCTTC. Protein: CASSAGRAYGYTF.